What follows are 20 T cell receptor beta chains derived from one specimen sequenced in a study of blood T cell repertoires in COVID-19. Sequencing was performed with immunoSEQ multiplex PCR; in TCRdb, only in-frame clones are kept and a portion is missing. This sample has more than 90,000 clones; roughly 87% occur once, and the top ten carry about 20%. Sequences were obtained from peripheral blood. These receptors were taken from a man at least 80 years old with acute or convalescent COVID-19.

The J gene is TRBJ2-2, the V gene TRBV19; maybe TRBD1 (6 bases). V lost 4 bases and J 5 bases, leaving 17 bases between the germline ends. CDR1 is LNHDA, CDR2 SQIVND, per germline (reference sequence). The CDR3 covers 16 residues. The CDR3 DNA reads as TGTGCCAGTAGTAAAGTCAGGGGAACAGGAACCGGGGAGCTGTTTTTT. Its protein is CASSKVRGTGTGELFF.

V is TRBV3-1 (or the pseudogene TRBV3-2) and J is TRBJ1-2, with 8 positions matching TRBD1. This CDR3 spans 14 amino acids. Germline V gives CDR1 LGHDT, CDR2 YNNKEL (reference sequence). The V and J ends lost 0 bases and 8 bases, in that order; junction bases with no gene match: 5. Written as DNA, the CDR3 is TGTGCCAGCAGCCAAGATACAGGGGGAAAAGGCTACACCTTC. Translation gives CASSQDTGGKGYTF.

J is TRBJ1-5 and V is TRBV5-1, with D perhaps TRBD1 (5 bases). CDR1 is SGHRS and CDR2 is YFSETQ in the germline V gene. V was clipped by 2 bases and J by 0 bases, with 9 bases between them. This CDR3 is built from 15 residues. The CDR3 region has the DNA TGCGCCAGCAGCTTAACAGGTATTAGCAATCAGCCCCAGCATTTT. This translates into CASSLTGISNQPQHF.

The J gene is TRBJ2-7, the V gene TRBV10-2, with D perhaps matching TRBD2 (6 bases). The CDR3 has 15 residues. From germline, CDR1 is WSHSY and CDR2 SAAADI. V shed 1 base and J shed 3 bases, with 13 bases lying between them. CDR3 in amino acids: CASSEFIGRGYEQYF. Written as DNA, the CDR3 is TGCGCCAGCAGTGAGTTTATCGGGCGGGGCTACGAGCAGTACTTC.

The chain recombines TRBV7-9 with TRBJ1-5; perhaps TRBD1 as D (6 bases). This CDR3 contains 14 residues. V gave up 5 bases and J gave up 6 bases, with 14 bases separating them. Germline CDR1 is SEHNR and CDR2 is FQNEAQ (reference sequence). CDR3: CASSRGGAAQPQHF. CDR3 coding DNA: TGTGCCAGCAGCCGGGGGGGGGCTGCTCAGCCCCAGCATTTT.

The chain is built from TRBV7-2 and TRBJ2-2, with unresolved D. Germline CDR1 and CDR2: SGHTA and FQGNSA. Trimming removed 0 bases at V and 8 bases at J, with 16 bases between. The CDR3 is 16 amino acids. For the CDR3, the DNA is TGTGCCAGCAGCTTAGCGAGATCGAGGAATTCTGGGGAGCTGTTTTTT. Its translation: CASSLARSRNSGELFF.

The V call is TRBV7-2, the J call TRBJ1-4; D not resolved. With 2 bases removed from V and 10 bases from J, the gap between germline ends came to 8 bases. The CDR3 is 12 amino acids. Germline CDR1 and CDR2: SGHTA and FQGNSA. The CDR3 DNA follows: TGTGCCAGCAGCTTACACGGTGGAAAACTGTTTTTT. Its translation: CASSLHGGKLFF.

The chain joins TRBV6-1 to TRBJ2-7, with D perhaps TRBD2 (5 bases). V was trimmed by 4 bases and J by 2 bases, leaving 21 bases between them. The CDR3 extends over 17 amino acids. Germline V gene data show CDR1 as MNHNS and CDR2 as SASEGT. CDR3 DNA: TGTGCCAGCAGTGCAACCCTCTACCCGGGAAAAACCTACGAGCAGTACTTC. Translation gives CASSATLYPGKTYEQYF.

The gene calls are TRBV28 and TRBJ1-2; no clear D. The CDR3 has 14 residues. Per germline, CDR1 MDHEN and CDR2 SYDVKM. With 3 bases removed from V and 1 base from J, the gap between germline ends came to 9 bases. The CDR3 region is CASSFLGINYGYTF. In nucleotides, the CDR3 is TGTGCCAGCAGTTTCCTCGGGATTAACTATGGCTACACCTTC.

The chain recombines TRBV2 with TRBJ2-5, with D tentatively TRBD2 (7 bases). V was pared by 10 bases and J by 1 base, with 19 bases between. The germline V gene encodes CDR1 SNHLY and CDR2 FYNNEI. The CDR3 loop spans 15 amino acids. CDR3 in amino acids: CAKGGSAGSQETQYF. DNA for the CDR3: TGTGCCAAGGGGGGATCAGCGGGGAGCCAAGAGACCCAGTACTTC.

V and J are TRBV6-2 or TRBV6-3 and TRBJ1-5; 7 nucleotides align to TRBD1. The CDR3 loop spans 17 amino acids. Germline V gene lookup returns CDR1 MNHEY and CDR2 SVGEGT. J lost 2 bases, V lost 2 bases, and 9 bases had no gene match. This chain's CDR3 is CASSYETGAGGNQPQHF. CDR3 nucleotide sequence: TGTGCCAGCAGTTACGAAACAGGGGCCGGGGGCAATCAGCCCCAGCATTTT.

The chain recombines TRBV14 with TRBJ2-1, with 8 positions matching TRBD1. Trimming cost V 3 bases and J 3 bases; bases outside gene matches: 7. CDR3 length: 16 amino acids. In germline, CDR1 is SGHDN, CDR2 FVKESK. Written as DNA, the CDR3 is TGTGCCAGCAGCCACGGCGACAGGGGAATCTACAATGAGCAGTTCTTC. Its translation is CASSHGDRGIYNEQFF. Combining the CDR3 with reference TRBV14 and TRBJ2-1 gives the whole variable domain EAGVTQFPSHSVIEKGQTVTLRCDPISGHDNLYWYRRVMGKEIKFLLHFVKESKQDESGMPNNRFLAERTGGTYSTLKVQPAELEDSGVYFCASSHGDRGIYNEQFFGPGTRLTVL.

The CDR3 sequence: CASSFSGQEQYF. The DNA for the CDR3 is TGTGCCAGCAGCTTTTCGGGACAGGAGCAGTACTTC. This chain joins TRBV7-9 and TRBJ2-7; 7 bases fit TRBD1. Trimming took 3 bases from V and 7 from J; bases not matched to a gene: 3. The CDR3 runs 12 residues. The V gene's germline CDR1 is SEHNR and CDR2 FQNEAQ (reference sequence).

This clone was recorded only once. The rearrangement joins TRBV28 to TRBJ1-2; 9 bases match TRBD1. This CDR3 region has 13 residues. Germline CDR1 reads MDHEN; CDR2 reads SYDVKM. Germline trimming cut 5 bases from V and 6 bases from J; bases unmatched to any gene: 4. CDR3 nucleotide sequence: TGTGCCAGCAGTCTCGGGACAGGGAATGGCTACACCTTC. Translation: CASSLGTGNGYTF.

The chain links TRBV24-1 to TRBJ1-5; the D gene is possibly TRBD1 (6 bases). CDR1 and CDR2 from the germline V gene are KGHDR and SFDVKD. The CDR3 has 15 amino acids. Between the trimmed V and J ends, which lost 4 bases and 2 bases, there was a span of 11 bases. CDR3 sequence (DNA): TGTGCCACCAGTGAGGGGGACATACGCAATCAGCCCCAGCATTTT. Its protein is CATSEGDIRNQPQHF.

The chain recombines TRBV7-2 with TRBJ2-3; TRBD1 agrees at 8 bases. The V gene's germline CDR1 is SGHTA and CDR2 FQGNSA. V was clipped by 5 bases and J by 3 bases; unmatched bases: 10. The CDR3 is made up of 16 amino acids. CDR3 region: CASSPDRGRATDTQYF. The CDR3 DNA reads TGTGCCAGCAGCCCCGACAGGGGCCGAGCAACAGATACGCAGTATTTT.

The CDR3 DNA reads TGCGCCAGCAGCTTGGCACCAGGAGGGGCCGGCTACACCTTC. Its translation is CASSLAPGGAGYTF. The V call is TRBV5-1, the J call TRBJ1-2; tentative D call: TRBD1 (5 bases). The CDR3 is 14 amino acids. The germline gives CDR1 SGHRS, CDR2 YFSETQ. V was trimmed by 0 bases and J by 8 bases, leaving 14 bases between them.

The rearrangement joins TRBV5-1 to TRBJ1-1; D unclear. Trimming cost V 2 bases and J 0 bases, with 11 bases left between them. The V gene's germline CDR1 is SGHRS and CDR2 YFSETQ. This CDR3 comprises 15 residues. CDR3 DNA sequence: TGCGCCAGCAGCTTCCAAGCAGACATGAACACTGAAGCTTTCTTT. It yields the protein CASSFQADMNTEAFF.

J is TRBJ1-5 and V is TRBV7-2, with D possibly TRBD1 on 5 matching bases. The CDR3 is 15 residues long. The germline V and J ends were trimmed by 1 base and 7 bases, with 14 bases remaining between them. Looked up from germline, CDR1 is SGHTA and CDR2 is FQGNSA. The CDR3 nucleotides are TGTGCCAGCAGCTTAGGTATCGGGGGTCGGCAGCCCCAGCATTTT. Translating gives CASSLGIGGRQPQHF.

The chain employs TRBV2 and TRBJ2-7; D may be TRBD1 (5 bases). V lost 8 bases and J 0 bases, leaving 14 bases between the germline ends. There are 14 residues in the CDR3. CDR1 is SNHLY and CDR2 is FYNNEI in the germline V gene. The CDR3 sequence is CASAITGYSYEQYF. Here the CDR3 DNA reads TGTGCCAGCGCTATTACAGGTTACTCCTACGAGCAGTACTTC. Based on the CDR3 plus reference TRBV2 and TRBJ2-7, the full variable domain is EPEVTQTPSHQVTQMGQEVILRCVPISNHLYFYWYRQILGQKVEFLVSFYNNEISEKSEIFDDQFSVERPDGSNFTLKIRSTKLEDSAMYFCASAITGYSYEQYFGPGTRLTVT.